The clone carrying this T cell receptor beta chain was counted ten times or more. Germline V gene lookup returns CDR1 SGDLS and CDR2 YYNGEE. V was pared by 2 bases and J by 2 bases, with 4 bases of the junction left unmatched. The CDR3 extends over 14 amino acids. Amplified material comprised TCR beta CDR3 regions derived from RNA transcripts. RT-PCR with HTBI primers came first, then second-round multiplex PCR. TCRdb re-derived calls from the multiplex PCR reads in MiXCR, one entry per CDR3 protein. The sample records over a million distinct CDR3 sequences, 35% to 40% being singletons. The data were taken from a study of Graves' ophthalmopathy and Graves' hyperthyroidism.

Specimen: peripheral blood or thyroid tissue (not recorded which). This sequence joins TRBV9 and TRBJ2-7; 7 nucleotides match TRBD1. The clonotype originates from an adult man with Graves' hyperthyroidism. CDR3 protein: CASSVTGTAYEQYF. DNA for the CDR3: TGTGCCAGCAGCGTGACAGGGACCGCCTACGAGCAGTACTTC.